This T cell receptor (beta chain) was obtained from a study of response to subunit inactivated influenza vaccine. V lost 4 bases, J lost 1 base, and 3 bases stayed unmatched. This CDR3 has 14 residues. Germline V gives CDR1 SQVTM, CDR2 ANQGSEA. This clonotype was recorded at least ten times. TCRdb reprocessed the RT-PCR reads via MiXCR and lists one record per CDR3 protein. This sample yields approximately 700,000 distinct CDR3 sequences, of which around 14% are seen a single time; 5.5% to 8% belongs to the top ten. Sequenced material: PBMCs from blood, taken 14 to 15 days before vaccination. The V call is TRBV29-1, the J call TRBJ2-1; 8 bases agree with TRBD2. The receptor was isolated from a man aged 45-65 years who received an inactivated influenza vaccine. The CDR3 reads CSVVKRESYNEQFF. The CDR3 DNA is TGCAGCGTTGTCAAGCGGGAGTCCTACAATGAGCAGTTCTTC.